This TCR beta chain was obtained from a study of cytomegalovirus exposure and HLA in healthy donors. Points from the study as a whole: Some TCR beta chains (roughly 160 of them) were listed as cytomegalovirus-associated. Specificity for CMV antigens was confirmed in vitro for a few of the CMV-associated chains.

Separation from the approximately 690-subject first cohort characterized the approximately 120-subject validation cohort, to which the donors belonged. Concerning this clone itself: Its antigen is unidentified.

The CDR3 consists of 13 residues. Trimming cost V 4 bases and J 10 bases; bases outside gene matches: 6. In germline, CDR1 is SGDLS, CDR2 YYNGEE. The protocol was immunoSEQ multiplex PCR, while the TCRdb copy is restricted to in-frame clones and leaves out a portion. The sample shows about 120,000 clones, roughly 90% of them seen only once. The chain is built from TRBV9 and TRBJ2-1; 9 nucleotides match TRBD2. The receptor was derived from a young woman in good health and CMV-seropositive. Sequenced sample: PBMCs. CDR3: CASSRTSENEQFF. The CDR3 region has the DNA TGTGCCAGCAGCCGGACTAGCGAAAACGAGCAGTTCTTC. The full variable domain, its missing parts supplied by reference TRBV9 and TRBJ2-1, is DSGVTQTPKHLITATGQRVTLRCSPRSGDLSVYWYQQSLDQGLQFLIQYYNGEERAKGNILERFSAQQFPDLHSELNLSSLELGDSALYFCASSRTSENEQFFGPGTRLTVL.